This T cell receptor beta chain was observed in a study of T cells after yellow fever vaccination (dated by TCRdb to the late 2010s). For the study in its entirety: The SMART-Seq v4 Ultra Low Input RNA kit was used to prepare libraries from fractions with low cell numbers. Bulk TCR alpha and beta repertoires were sequenced longitudinally to track T-cell clones before and after primary and booster YFV17D yellow fever vaccination. Two healthy male donors, one aged 18 to 30 and one aged 30 to 40 years, made up the cohort. Blood was collected at multiple timepoints before and after primary and secondary immunization, and bulk PBMC replicates and cell subsets were isolated. Study-wide findings and limitations: After the booster, most clones that had expanded after primary vaccination were detected again (around 97% of CD4 and 88% of CD8), suggesting broad maintenance of memory. The secondary T-cell response was weaker than the primary response but faster, peaking on day 5 instead of day 15. A small share of clonotypes occurred in both CD4 and CD8 compartments, likely arising from convergent recombination. The study included only a couple of donors, which limits how far the findings can be generalized. FACS-sorted repertoires could contain abundant contaminating clonotypes from the bulk population, so computational filtering was required.

This clonotype has a count of ten or more. Its antigen has not been determined. Per-nucleotide qualities are absent, and no much larger clonotype sits a single base away. The sample's treatment or condition, from its label and the paper: live attenuated yellow fever vaccine strain. At each blood-draw timepoint, two biological replicates of bulk PBMCs were collected. PBMCs were isolated from peripheral blood using a standard Ficoll-Paque protocol. RNA was extracted with TriZol from bulk PBMCs, CD4 and CD8 fractions, and dextramer-positive and dextramer-negative fractions. These reads were obtained on an Illumina NovaSeq 6000. TCR cDNA was made using 5'RACE template switching, a step that added a universal primer site and unique molecular identifiers. Priming of cDNA synthesis was performed from both the TCR alpha and TCR beta constant segments. Two PCR steps were used to amplify libraries, with sample barcodes and sequencing adapters being added in the second step. Libraries were sequenced on Illumina HiSeq 2500 (2x100 bp) or NovaSeq (2x150 bp). The original pipeline was this. MIGEC handled demultiplexing of reads and collapsing into UMI consensus sequences, while MiXCR performed V(D)J alignment. Clonotypes responding to the vaccine were identified with edgeR on replicate PBMC samples, with the criteria of FDR below 0.01 and a log2 fold change above 5 up to day 15. Each bulk clonotype was labeled CD4 or CD8 based on which sequenced repertoire, CD4 or CD8, contained the clonotype at higher abundance. In-frame beta chains were kept once TCRdb had trimmed the public reads at Q25 with fastp and called clones with MiXCR. CDR3 protein sequences are deduplicated, and each keeps its most common genes and DNA. It is TCRdb's table, rather than the study itself, that gives the V and J calls and clone size. The sample yields 250,000 or so distinct CDR3 sequences; 3.6% were counted once. The ten biggest clones cover roughly a fifth of the sample.

The CDR1 and CDR2 encoded by the germline V gene (reference sequence) are MNHEY and SMNVEV. The trim is 5 bases for V and 0 bases for J, with a gap of 17 bases between the germline ends. The CDR3 has 16 amino acids, counting the end cysteine and phenylalanine. Only CDR3 DNA is held: 48 bases, read in frame from base 1. The chain is made from TRBV27 and TRBJ2-7; the D match is possibly TRBD1 or TRBD2, with 5 bases aligned in each. The receptor was isolated from a man between 18 and 35 years old who received the YFV17D yellow fever vaccine. Here the sequenced sample was PBMCs, taken 15 days after the yellow fever booster vaccination. The CDR3 corresponds to CASSTPSRDPSYEQYF. The sequenced DNA: TGTGCCAGCAGTACCCCTAGCCGGGACCCCTCCTACGAGCAGTACTTC.